Detailed here is one TCR beta chain. Its antigen is as yet unknown. The data belong to a study of T cell responses to AZD1222 COVID-19 vaccine. Study-wide context: Some second doses came at about 4 weeks and others at about 12 weeks; these were pooled. Notes on the study in general: Seropositive AZD1222 recipients at baseline numbered only five or six.

The CDR3 covers 14 residues. The ends were cut back, 3 bases at V and 0 bases at J, with 9 bases in the middle. Germline CDR1 is SGDLS and CDR2 is YYNGEE. Assay used: immunoSEQ multiplex PCR; TCRdb lists only in-frame clones, some missing. This table holds some 98,000 clones, roughly 84% found once. Source: peripheral blood, taken on day 0 of AZD1222 vaccination. This receptor was taken from an adult in good health. The chain is built from TRBV9 and TRBJ1-1; D is perhaps TRBD1 (5 bases). CDR3 protein: CASSARQLNTEAFF. CDR3 DNA sequence: TGTGCCAGCAGCGCCCGACAGTTGAACACTGAAGCTTTCTTT.